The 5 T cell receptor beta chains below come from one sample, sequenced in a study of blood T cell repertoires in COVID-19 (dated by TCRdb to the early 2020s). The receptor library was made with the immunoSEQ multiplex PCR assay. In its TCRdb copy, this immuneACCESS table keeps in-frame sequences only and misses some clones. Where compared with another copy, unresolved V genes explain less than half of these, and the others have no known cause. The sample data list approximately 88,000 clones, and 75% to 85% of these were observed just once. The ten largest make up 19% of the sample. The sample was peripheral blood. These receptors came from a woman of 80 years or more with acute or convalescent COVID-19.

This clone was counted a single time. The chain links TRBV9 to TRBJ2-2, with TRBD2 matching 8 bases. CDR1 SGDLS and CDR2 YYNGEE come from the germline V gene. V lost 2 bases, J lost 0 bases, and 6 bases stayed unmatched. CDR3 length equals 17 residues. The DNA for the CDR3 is TGTGCCAGCAGCGTGGGTAGCGGGGCCTCGAACACCGGGGAGCTGTTTTTT. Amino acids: CASSVGSGASNTGELFF.

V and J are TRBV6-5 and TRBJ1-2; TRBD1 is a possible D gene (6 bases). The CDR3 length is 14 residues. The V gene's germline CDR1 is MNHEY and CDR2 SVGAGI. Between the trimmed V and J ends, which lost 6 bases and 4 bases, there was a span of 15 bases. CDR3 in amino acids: CASRLTGPTYGYTF. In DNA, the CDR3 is TGTGCCAGCAGACTCACAGGGCCTACCTATGGCTACACCTTC.

The CDR3 sequence is CASSEALGSSGTQYF. The CDR3, as DNA: TGTGCCAGCAGTGAAGCGCTTGGTTCATCGGGGACCCAGTACTTC. This chain connects TRBV6-1 to TRBJ2-5; D is unclear. This CDR3 comprises 15 residues. The V end lost 0 bases, the J end lost 7 bases, and 15 bases lay between the germline ends. Germline V gene data show CDR1 as MNHNS and CDR2 as SASEGT.

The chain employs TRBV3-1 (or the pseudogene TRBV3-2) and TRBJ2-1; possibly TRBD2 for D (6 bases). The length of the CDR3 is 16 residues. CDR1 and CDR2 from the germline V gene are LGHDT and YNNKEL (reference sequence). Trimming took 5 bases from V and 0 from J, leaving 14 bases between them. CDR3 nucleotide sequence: TGTGCCAGCAGCTTCTGGGCGGGGAGCTCCTACAATGAGCAGTTCTTC. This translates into CASSFWAGSSYNEQFF.

The CDR3 nucleotides are TGTGCCAGCAGCCCGGAGCCTCGAGTCAGGGACGAGCAGTACTTC. The encoded protein is CASSPEPRVRDEQYF. V gene TRBV7-6 combines with J gene TRBJ2-7, with TRBD1 as a possible D gene (5 bases). Germline assignment: CDR1 SGHVS and CDR2 FNYEAQ. The CDR3 loop spans 15 amino acids. Trimming took off 5 bases at V and 5 bases at J, with 19 bases between the two ends.